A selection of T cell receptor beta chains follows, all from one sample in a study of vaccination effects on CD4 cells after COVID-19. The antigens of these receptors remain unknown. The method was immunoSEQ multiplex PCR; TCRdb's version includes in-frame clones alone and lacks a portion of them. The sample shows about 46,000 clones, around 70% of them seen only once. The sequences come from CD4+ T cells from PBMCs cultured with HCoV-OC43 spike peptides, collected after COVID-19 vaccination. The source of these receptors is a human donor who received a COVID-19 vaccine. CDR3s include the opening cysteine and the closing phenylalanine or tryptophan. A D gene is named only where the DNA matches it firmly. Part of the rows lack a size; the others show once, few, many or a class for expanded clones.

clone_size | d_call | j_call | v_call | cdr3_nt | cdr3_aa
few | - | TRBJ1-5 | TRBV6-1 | TGTGCCAGCACTGAGACAGTGCGTTATAGCAATCAGCCCCAGCATTTT | CASTETVRYSNQPQHF
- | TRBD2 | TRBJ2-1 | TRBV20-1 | TGCAGTGCTAGTAGCGGGGGCTACAATGAGCAGTTCTTC | CSASSGGYNEQFF
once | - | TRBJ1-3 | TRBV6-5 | TGTGCCAGCAGCCCCCTGGAAGGTTCGGGAGTCACCATATATTTT | CASSPLEGSGVTIYF
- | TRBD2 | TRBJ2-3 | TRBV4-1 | TGCGCCAGCAGCCAAGGGGAGAGGACGGGGGAGGGGACAGATACGCAGTATTTT | CASSQGERTGEGTDTQYF
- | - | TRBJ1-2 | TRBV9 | TGTGCCAGCACTAGGGAGGGAAGCTATGGCTACACCTTC | CASTREGSYGYTF
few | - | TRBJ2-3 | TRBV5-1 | TGCGCCAGCAGTTTCGGGGAGAGCACAGATACGCAGTATTTT | CASSFGESTDTQYF
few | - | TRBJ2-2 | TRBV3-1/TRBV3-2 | TGTGCCAGCAGCCAACAGGGGAACACCGGGGAGCTGTTTTTT | CASSQQGNTGELFF
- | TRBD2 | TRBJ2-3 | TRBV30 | TGTGCCTGGAGTCTTAGCGGGGGTTTGGGTTGGACCCCCACAGATACGCAGTATTTT | CAWSLSGGLGWTPTDTQYF
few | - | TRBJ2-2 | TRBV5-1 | TGCGCCAGCAGCGGAACGGGACACAACACCGGGGAGCTGTTTTTT | CASSGTGHNTGELFF
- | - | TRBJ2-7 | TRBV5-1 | TGCGCCAGCAGCTTTATCCAGTCCTACGAGCAGTACTTC | CASSFIQSYEQYF
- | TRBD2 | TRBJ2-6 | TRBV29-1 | TGCAGCGTTGGGGGTGCAGAGCGGGAGGCTTCTGGGGCCAACGTCCTGACTTTC | CSVGGAEREASGANVLTF
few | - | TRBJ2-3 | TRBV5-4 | TGTGCCAGCAGCTTGGCCTCCTTGATGGGAAGCACAGATACGCAGTATTTT | CASSLASLMGSTDTQYF
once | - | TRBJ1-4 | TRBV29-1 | TGCAGCGTAGCACTGACAACTAATGAAAAACTGTTTTTT | CSVALTTNEKLFF
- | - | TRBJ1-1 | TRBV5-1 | TGCGCCAGCAGCCCTAGACCAACGACGAACACTGAAGCTTTCTTT | CASSPRPTTNTEAFF
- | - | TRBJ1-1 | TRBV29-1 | TGCAGCGTTGGTGGGGTGAACACTGAAGCTTTCTTT | CSVGGVNTEAFF
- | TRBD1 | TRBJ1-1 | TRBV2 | TGTGCCAGCAGTGGCAGGGGGCGGAACACTGAAGCTTTCTTT | CASSGRGRNTEAFF
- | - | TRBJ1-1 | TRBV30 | TGTGCCTGGAGATCCCCGGGTCTCGACACTGAAGCTTTCTTT | CAWRSPGLDTEAFF
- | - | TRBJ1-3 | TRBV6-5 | TGTGCCAGCAGTAGAGCCCCCCGTGGAAACACCATATATTTT | CASSRAPRGNTIYF
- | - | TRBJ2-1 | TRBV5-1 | TGCGCCAGCAGCATGGCTACTAACAATGAGCAGTTCTTC | CASSMATNNEQFF
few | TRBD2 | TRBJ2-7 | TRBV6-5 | TGTGCCAGCAAGGCGGGAGGGCACCTTTACGAGCAGTACTTC | CASKAGGHLYEQYF
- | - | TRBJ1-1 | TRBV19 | TGTGCCAGTAGTATCCGGGGAAAGACTGAAGCTTTCTTT | CASSIRGKTEAFF
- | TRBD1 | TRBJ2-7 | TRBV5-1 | TGCGCCAGCAGCCCCAGACCGGGACAGGGGCCTTCCTACGAGCAGTACTTC | CASSPRPGQGPSYEQYF
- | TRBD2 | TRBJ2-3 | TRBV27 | TGTGCCAGCACTAGGCGGGGGGGGATCACAGATACGCAGTATTTT | CASTRRGGITDTQYF
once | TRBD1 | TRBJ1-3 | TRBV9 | TGTGCCAGCAGCGGGACAGGGGGCTCTACAGGAAACACCATATATTTT | CASSGTGGSTGNTIYF
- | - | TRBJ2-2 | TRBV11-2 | TGTGCCAGCAGCTTAGGATACACCGGGGAGCTGTTTTTT | CASSLGYTGELFF
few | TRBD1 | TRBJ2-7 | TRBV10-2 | TGCGCCAGCAGCCCGGGACAGGGGAGCTACGAGCAGTACTTC | CASSPGQGSYEQYF
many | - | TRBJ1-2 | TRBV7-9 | TGTGCCAGCAGCTTAGGACACTCCCCTAACTATGGCTACACCTTC | CASSLGHSPNYGYTF